Reported below is one T cell receptor beta chain. This clone has only a few counts. Its antigen is still unknown. Nothing much larger sits one base from this clone, and base qualities are not available. The data originate from a study of CD8+ T cells in alopecia areata (dated by TCRdb to the late 2010s). Looking at the study overall: To study T cell clonal expansion in alopecia areata, the researchers applied high-throughput TCRbeta sequencing to both the C3H/HeJ mouse model and human patients. In humans, TCRbeta sequencing was performed on scalp tissue and on sorted CD4+ and CD8+ peripheral blood T cells from healthy controls and from patients with patchy or totalis/universalis alopecia areata. The RNA source kit depended on sample type: the PAXgene miRNA kit for fixed scalp, the miRNeasy kit for PBMCs, and the RNeasy kit for mouse skin. TCRbeta CDR3 regions were amplified by immunoSEQ multiplex PCR with 35 Vbeta forward and 13 Jbeta reverse primers. Scalp clonality was compared among normal scalp (n=4), patchy alopecia areata scalp (n=8), and alopecia totalis/universalis scalp (n=8). General study outcomes and caveats: Shared TCR sequences between patients were less evident than in mice, which may be partly attributable to HLA diversity in the patient population. Scalp TCR repertoire analysis is complicated because resident alphabeta T cells in normal human skin are also sequenced, whereas mouse skin is dominated by gammadelta T cells. Higher clonality and more expanded CD8+ clones were observed in lesional scalp than in normal scalp, particularly in alopecia totalis/universalis, a finding suggestive of antigenic drive.

V is pared back by 6 bases and J by 0 bases, with 9 bases lying between the germline termini. The CDR3 runs 15 residues from the cysteine to the phenylalanine. Just CDR3 DNA is preserved here, 45 bases in frame from base 1. Via the germline V gene, CDR1 is SNHLY and CDR2 FYNNEI. The library was obtained by the immunoSEQ multiplex PCR assay. RNA was extracted from all samples and reverse transcribed into cDNA as template for TCR sequencing. First-strand cDNA was synthesized with SuperScript III using a 2:1 mix of oligo-dT and random hexamers. Amplification bias was assessed with a synthetic immune receptor repertoire, and residual bias was removed computationally. On the study's bioinformatics: Raw reads were preprocessed to remove errors, and CDR3 was defined by IMGT conventions from the conserved cysteine to phenylalanine. Clonality was calculated as 1 minus Shannon entropy normalized by log2 of the number of productive unique TCRs. Whether each scalp clone was CD4 or CD8 was inferred by checking scalp TCRbeta sequences against the CD4 and CD8 repertoires from sorted blood. Entries here come from immuneACCESS through TCRdb and include only in-frame sequences with V and J called. Some clones fail to appear in such tables; in the studies checked, an unresolved V gene covers under half of the shortfall, and the cause of the remainder is unknown. V, J and clone size reflect that table, while D and trimming were determined from the DNA. In this sample the table shows 120,000 or so clones, less than 70% of which occur a single time. The ten largest clonotypes hold 2.8% of the sample.

PBMCs were isolated by density centrifugation and stained for CD3, CD4 and CD8, and CD4+ and CD8+ T cells were sorted on a FACSAria. Unaffected controls provided scalp biopsies and blood samples. The source of this sequence is a human donor in good health. The V gene is TRBV2 and the J gene is TRBJ2-6; the D gene identity is not certain. Sequenced input: CD4+ T cells sorted from blood. This receptor has the CDR3 CASRTFYSGANVLTF. Here is the DNA: TGTGCCAGCAGGACGTTTTACTCTGGGGCCAACGTCCTGACTTTC.